The 20 T cell receptor beta chains below all came from one sample that was sequenced in a study of CD8+CD57+ T cells in acquired aplastic anemia. All patients picked for sequencing had shown, by flow cytometry, an expansion of CD8+CD57+ cells. Genomic DNA provided the template from which TCR beta VDJ and CDR3 profiles were obtained. TCRdb redid the calling of the reads with MiXCR, one entry per CDR3 protein. The profile covers roughly 180,000 distinct CDR3 sequences, with approximately 48% appearing a single time and over 10% taken by the ten largest. Material: sorted CD4+, CD8+, or CD8+CD57+ T cells (not recorded which) from PBMCs. Receptors were obtained from a human donor with aplastic anemia.

This clonotype turned up a few times. The chain carries TRBV19 and TRBJ1-5; perhaps TRBD1 as D (5 bases). Germline assignment: CDR1 LNHDA and CDR2 SQIVND (reference sequence). The CDR3 covers 15 residues. V was trimmed by 1 base and J by 3 bases, leaving 10 bases between them. The CDR3 sequence is CASSIGQRDNQPQHF. The CDR3 DNA reads as TGTGCCAGTAGTATAGGACAGAGAGACAATCAGCCCCAGCATTTT.

This clonotype has a handful of counts. The V gene is TRBV3-1, the J gene TRBJ2-7; D may be TRBD1 (5 bases). Trimming left V 0 bases short and J 10 bases short, with 16 bases between. The CDR3 is 14 residues long. The germline CDR1 and CDR2 sequences are LGHDT and YNNKEL (reference sequence). The CDR3 DNA is TGTGCCAGCAGCCAAGACTCGACAGCGCGCTTCCAGTACTTC. Translated: CASSQDSTARFQYF.

In its sample, this clonotype was seen a few times. The gene calls are TRBV12-3 or TRBV12-4 and TRBJ2-3; 7 bases are shared with TRBD2. The trim removed 8 bases at V and 4 bases at J, leaving 12 bases unmatched. The CDR3 consists of 15 residues. The CDR3 loop is CASEPFSGASDTQYF. The DNA for the CDR3 is TGTGCCAGCGAACCCTTCAGCGGGGCTTCAGATACGCAGTATTTT.

In this sample, this clonotype turned up a few times. CDR3 region: CATSPTSGSGRNEQFF. CDR3 bases: TGTGCCACCTCGCCTACTAGCGGGAGCGGGAGGAATGAGCAGTTCTTC. The chain links TRBV10-3 to TRBJ2-1, with 11 nucleotides matching TRBD2. This CDR3 is built from 16 residues. Trimming took 10 bases from V and 7 from J; bases not matched to a gene: 15. Germline-derived CDR1 and CDR2 are ENHRY and SYGVKD.

This clonotype was counted many times. The chain combines TRBV20-1 with TRBJ2-7, with TRBD2 matching over 13 bases. Germline V gene data show CDR1 as DFQATT and CDR2 as SNEGSKA (reference sequence). The V and J ends lost 4 bases and 2 bases, in that order; junction bases with no gene match: 2. The CDR3 is 14 residues long. The CDR3 DNA reads as TGCAGTGCTACGGGACTAGCGGGGACCTACGAGCAGTACTTC. As protein: CSATGLAGTYEQYF.

The chain is built from TRBV24-1 and TRBJ1-2, with D perhaps matching TRBD1 (6 bases). The ends were cut back, 4 bases at V and 7 bases at J, with 15 bases in the middle. The CDR3 extends over 14 amino acids. Germline loops: CDR1 KGHDR, CDR2 SFDVKD. CDR3 in amino acids: CATSESNRVAGYTF. In DNA, the CDR3 is TGTGCCACCAGTGAGTCCAACAGGGTGGCTGGCTACACCTTC.

The chain couples TRBV24-1 to TRBJ2-5, with D tentatively TRBD2 (5 bases). Germline V gene data show CDR1 as KGHDR and CDR2 as SFDVKD. This CDR3 comprises 15 residues. Trimming removed 4 bases at V and 5 bases at J, with 16 bases between. The CDR3 sequence is CATSDPVQTGETQYF. The CDR3 DNA reads TGTGCCACCAGTGACCCCGTGCAGACGGGGGAGACCCAGTACTTC.

V gene TRBV10-3 combines with J gene TRBJ1-2, with 11 bases aligning to TRBD1. Germline lookup yields CDR1 ENHRY and CDR2 SYGVKD. This CDR3 spans 15 amino acids. V lost 4 bases, J lost 2 bases, and 3 bases stayed unmatched. For the CDR3, the DNA is TGTGCCATCAGTGGGGGGACAGGGGGGAACTATGGCTACACCTTC. It encodes CAISGGTGGNYGYTF.

This clonotype was seen many times. The chain has TRBV19 and TRBJ1-5; maybe TRBD1 (6 bases). V shed 3 bases and J shed 3 bases, with 12 bases lying between them. Per germline, CDR1 LNHDA and CDR2 SQIVND (reference sequence). The CDR3 covers 15 residues. CDR3 sequence: CASSIDRRFNQPQHF. DNA for the CDR3: TGTGCCAGTAGTATCGACAGGCGATTCAATCAGCCCCAGCATTTT.

The genes are TRBV29-1 and TRBJ1-2; D is unresolved. CDR1 is SQVTM and CDR2 is ANQGSEA in the germline V gene. This CDR3 has 11 residues. V was shortened by 4 bases and J by 4 bases, with 7 bases between the two germline ends. CDR3 sequence (DNA): TGCAGCGTTGGCGAGGCCTATGGCTACACCTTC. It specifies CSVGEAYGYTF.

The chain couples TRBV29-1 to TRBJ2-5; TRBD2 aligns across 13 bases. J lost 3 bases, V lost 8 bases, and 9 bases had no gene match. CDR1 is SQVTM, CDR2 ANQGSEA, per germline. The CDR3 totals 15 residues. The CDR3 DNA reads TGCAGCTATACCGGGACTAGCGGGGAGAAAGAGACCCAGTACTTC. Translation gives CSYTGTSGEKETQYF.

This sequence joins TRBV7-2 and TRBJ1-3; TRBD1 is a possible D gene (5 bases). Trimming removed 0 bases at V and 3 bases at J, with 15 bases between. Germline V gives CDR1 SGHTA, CDR2 FQGNSA. The CDR3 contains 17 residues. The CDR3 sequence: CASSLAIGRARGNTIYF. In DNA form, the CDR3 reads TGTGCCAGCAGCTTAGCCATCGGCAGGGCTCGTGGAAACACCATATATTTT.

This rearrangement joins TRBV2 to TRBJ1-1, with TRBD1 as a possible D gene (5 bases). The length of the CDR3 is 13 residues. CDR1 and CDR2 from the germline V gene are SNHLY and FYNNEI. V lost 7 bases to trimming and J lost 1 base, with 10 bases between them. The CDR3 region has the DNA TGTGCCAGCACCCGGGACCAGAACACTGAAGCTTTCTTT. Its translation: CASTRDQNTEAFF.

V and J are TRBV11-2 and TRBJ2-7, with TRBD2 identical over 8 bases. The CDR3 covers 18 residues. V was pared by 5 bases and J by 5 bases, with 20 bases of the junction left unmatched. Germline V gene sequence: CDR1 SGHAT, CDR2 FQNNGV. CDR3 sequence: CASSNRRETSGSFDEQYF. The DNA of the CDR3 is TGTGCCAGCAGCAACAGACGGGAAACTAGCGGATCCTTCGACGAGCAGTACTTC.

This chain uses TRBV20-1 with TRBJ2-3; TRBD1 matches at 8 bases. Unmatched junction bases numbered 4, after V lost 7 bases and J lost 4 bases. CDR3 length equals 12 residues. Germline CDR1 reads DFQATT; CDR2 reads SNEGSKA (reference sequence). DNA of the CDR3: TGCAGTGGGTCAGGGGGCGCAGATACGCAGTATTTT. Translating it yields CSGSGGADTQYF.

This clonotype was counted a few times. A read error may be the cause here, since a much bigger clone is one base away. The CDR3 is CASGIEGTVGSDTQYF. For the CDR3, the DNA is TGTGCCAGTGGTATTGAAGGGACGGTAGGATCAGATACGCAGTATTTT. V usage is TRBV19 and J usage is TRBJ2-3; D is tentatively TRBD1 or TRBD2 (5 bases each). This CDR3 contains 16 residues. CDR1 is LNHDA, CDR2 SQIVND, per germline (reference sequence).

This clonotype was detected only once. This chain links TRBV7-6 with TRBJ2-5; D is uncertain. The germline V gene has CDR1 SGHVS and CDR2 FNYEAQ. This CDR3 is 13 amino acids long. V gave up 4 bases and J gave up 5 bases, with 11 bases separating them. CDR3 protein: CASSYTFRETQYF. CDR3 bases: TGTGCCAGCAGCTATACCTTTCGGGAGACCCAGTACTTC. The entire variable domain, with the rest obtained from reference TRBV7-6 and TRBJ2-5, is as follows: GAGVSQSPRYKVTKRGQDVALRCDPISGHVSLYWYRQALGQGPEFLTYFNYEAQQDKSGLPNDRFSAERPEGSISTLTIQRTEQRDSAMYRCASSYTFRETQYFGPGTRLLVL.

To note about this clonotype: This may stem from a read error, because a much larger clone lies one nucleotide away. The chain recombines TRBV11-2 with TRBJ1-5, with a weak D call TRBD1 (5 bases). Germline V gene lookup returns CDR1 SGHAT and CDR2 FQNNGV. CDR3 length: 15 amino acids. Trimming shortened V by 5 bases and J by 5 bases, and 16 bases separated the two germline ends. In DNA form, the CDR3 reads TGTGCCAGCAGCAACACTCAGGGCGGGGATCAGCCCCAGCATTTT. Protein sequence: CASSNTQGGDQPQHF.

The V and J genes are TRBV20-1 and TRBJ1-2, with a tentative D call TRBD1 (5 bases). The length of the CDR3 is 11 residues. Germline loops: CDR1 DFQATT, CDR2 SNEGSKA (reference sequence). With 3 bases removed from V and 5 bases from J, the gap between germline ends came to 7 bases. CDR3 sequence reads: CSARGRYGYTF. The CDR3 nucleotides read TGCAGTGCTAGGGGACGATATGGCTACACCTTC.

This clonotype was observed at least ten times. The chain recombines TRBV7-9 with TRBJ2-5; D may be TRBD1 (6 bases). The germline V gene has CDR1 SEHNR and CDR2 FQNEAQ (reference sequence). Trimming removed 3 bases at V and 2 bases at J, with 13 bases between. The CDR3 is made up of 15 amino acids. CDR3 nucleotides: TGTGCCAGCAGCTTTCCTGGACAGAGACAAGAGACCCAGTACTTC. Its protein is CASSFPGQRQETQYF.